This record looks at one T cell receptor (beta chain) sequence and its context. Measured with immunoSEQ multiplex PCR; TCRdb has only the in-frame clones, and not every one. The repertoire has 150,000 to 200,000 clones, nearly 90% of them found once; the top ten carry approximately 2%. This sample stems from a study of blood T cell repertoires in COVID-19. Unmatched junction bases numbered 9, after V lost 3 bases and J lost 4 bases. This CDR3 has 16 amino acids. Germline assignment: CDR1 DFQATT and CDR2 SNEGSKA (reference sequence). The sequence derives from a man aged 18-30 years who had recovered from COVID-19. Source material: peripheral blood. The gene calls are TRBV20-1 and TRBJ2-2; 9 bases fit TRBD2. DNA for the CDR3: TGCAGTGCTAGTGGTATAGCGGGAGCCGTCACCGGGGAGCTGTTTTTT. Translation: CSASGIAGAVTGELFF.